This T cell receptor beta chain was observed in a study of tumor and adjacent non-tumor tissue in lung cancer. At the level of the study: The cohort had roughly 12 adenocarcinoma, 2 squamous cell and 1 small cell patients. Points from the study as a whole: TCR diversity was significantly greater in tumor than normal lung tissue.

The library came from three nested PCR rounds adapted from ARM-PCR protocols. TCRdb re-called the multiplex PCR reads through MiXCR, storing one row per CDR3 protein. In the table there are tens of thousands of distinct CDR3 sequences, nearly 70% of which are singletons. The template was RNA from unsorted bulk tissue. Distant lung tissue was collected more than 3 cm away from the tumor edge. Newly diagnosed lung cancer patients had thoracic surgery in China, August–late 2014, without prior chemotherapy. Germline V gives CDR1 DFQATT, CDR2 SNEGSKA (reference sequence). Trimming took 6 bases from V and 4 from J; bases not matched to a gene: 9. The CDR3 extends over 14 amino acids. This clonotype was picked up many times. Its target is unknown.

V is TRBV20-1 and J is TRBJ1-1, with 9 bases that match TRBD1. Specimen: distant non-tumor lung tissue. This TCR came from a woman aged 45-59 years with non-small cell lung cancer. Here the CDR3 reads CSAQPGTGSTEAFF. Here the CDR3 DNA reads TGCAGTGCCCAACCCGGGACAGGGAGCACTGAAGCTTTCTTT.